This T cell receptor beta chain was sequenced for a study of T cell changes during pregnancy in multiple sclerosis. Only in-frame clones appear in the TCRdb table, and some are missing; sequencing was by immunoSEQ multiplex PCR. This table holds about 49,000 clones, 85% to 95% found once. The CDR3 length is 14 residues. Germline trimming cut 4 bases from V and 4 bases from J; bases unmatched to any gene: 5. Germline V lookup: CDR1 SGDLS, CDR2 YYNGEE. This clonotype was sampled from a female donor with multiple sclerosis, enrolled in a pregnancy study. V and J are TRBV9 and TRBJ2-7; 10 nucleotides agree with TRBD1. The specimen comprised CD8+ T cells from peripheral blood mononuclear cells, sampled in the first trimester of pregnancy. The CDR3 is CASSYRDRGYEQYF. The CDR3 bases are TGTGCCAGCAGCTACCGGGACAGGGGTTACGAGCAGTACTTC. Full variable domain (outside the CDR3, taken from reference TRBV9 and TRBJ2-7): DSGVTQTPKHLITATGQRVTLRCSPRSGDLSVYWYQQSLDQGLQFLIQYYNGEERAKGNILERFSAQQFPDLHSELNLSSLELGDSALYFCASSYRDRGYEQYFGPGTRLTVT.